This TCR beta chain was observed in a study of T cell changes during pregnancy in multiple sclerosis. Produced via immunoSEQ multiplex PCR; TCRdb's table is partial and in-frame only. The top ten clones hold approximately 0.39% of a sample with tens of thousands of clones, roughly 91% of them seen once. Germline lookup yields CDR1 GTSNPN and CDR2 SVGIG (reference sequence). The CDR3 loop spans 12 amino acids. V was pared by 5 bases and J by 6 bases, with 11 bases between. This sample comprised CD4+ T cells from peripheral blood mononuclear cells, obtained after pregnancy. The chain joins TRBV30 to TRBJ1-3; D ambiguous. The origin of this receptor is a female donor with multiple sclerosis, enrolled in a pregnancy study. CDR3 nucleotide sequence: TGTGCCTGGGGAGGGTTTTTAAACACCATATATTTT. Translating gives CAWGGFLNTIYF. The variable domain in full, with the rest retrieved from reference TRBV30 and TRBJ1-3, is SQTIHQWPATLVQPVGSPLSLECTVEGTSNPNLYWYRQAAGRGLQLLFYSVGIGQISSEVPQNLSASRPQDRQFILSSKKLLLSDSGFYLCAWGGFLNTIYFGEGSWLTVV.